A selection of T cell receptor beta chains follows, all from one sample in a study of OX40 agonist ivuxolimab in advanced cancers. TCRdb's table, derived via immunoSEQ multiplex PCR, lists solely in-frame clones and lacks some. The sample contains nearly 60,000 clones, 81% of which appear only once. This sample comprised CD4+ or CD8+ T cells sorted from blood, obtained in a trial of the OX40 agonist ivuxolimab. These receptor sequences come from an adult with an advanced solid tumor such as melanoma, head and neck, liver or kidney cancer. The CDR3 runs from the conserved cysteine through the conserved F or W. Fields, in order: clone size, D gene, V gene, J gene, CDR3 DNA, CDR3 protein. A D gene is named only where the DNA matches it firmly. For some rows the clone size is stated as once, few or many, or as a class when expanded; others skip it.

clone size: .; D gene: .; V gene: TRBV6-6; J gene: TRBJ2-7; CDR3 DNA: TGTGCCAGCAGTACTGGAGGGAGGAATTCGCAGTACTTC; CDR3 protein: CASSTGGRNSQYF
clone size: .; D gene: TRBD1; V gene: TRBV16; J gene: TRBJ1-5; CDR3 DNA: TGTGCCAGCAGCCAATCCCAGGGGGCAAGTCAGCCCCAGCATTTT; CDR3 protein: CASSQSQGASQPQHF
clone size: once; D gene: TRBD1; V gene: TRBV2; J gene: TRBJ2-7; CDR3 DNA: TGTGCCAGCAGCGGGACAGGGTTCTCCTACGAGCAGTACTTC; CDR3 protein: CASSGTGFSYEQYF
clone size: .; D gene: .; V gene: TRBV5-8; J gene: TRBJ2-1; CDR3 DNA: TGTGCCAGCAGCTCCGAGGGCAGGGTCTACAATGAGCAGTTCTTC; CDR3 protein: CASSSEGRVYNEQFF
clone size: few; D gene: TRBD2; V gene: TRBV28; J gene: TRBJ2-3; CDR3 DNA: TGTGCCAGCAATCTACTAGCGGGGGGGTCCACAGATACGCAGTATTTT; CDR3 protein: CASNLLAGGSTDTQYF
clone size: .; D gene: .; V gene: TRBV19; J gene: TRBJ2-2; CDR3 DNA: TGTGCCAGTAGTGGGACGGCAATCACCGGGGAGCTGTTTTTT; CDR3 protein: CASSGTAITGELFF
clone size: few; D gene: TRBD1; V gene: TRBV7-8; J gene: TRBJ2-1; CDR3 DNA: TGTGCCAGCAGGAAAGCGTGGGACAGGTACAATGAGCAGTTCTTC; CDR3 protein: CASRKAWDRYNEQFF
clone size: .; D gene: .; V gene: TRBV19; J gene: TRBJ2-5; CDR3 DNA: TGTGCCAGCGAAGGGACACCACTCCAAGAGACCCAGTACTTC; CDR3 protein: CASEGTPLQETQYF
clone size: .; D gene: .; V gene: TRBV6-6; J gene: TRBJ2-7; CDR3 DNA: TGTGCCACATCCGGGCTGGACTCCTACGAGCAGTACTTC; CDR3 protein: CATSGLDSYEQYF
clone size: .; D gene: .; V gene: TRBV6-6; J gene: TRBJ2-7; CDR3 DNA: TGTGCCAGCAGAGCGGACAGCTACGAGCAGTACTTC; CDR3 protein: CASRADSYEQYF